This TCR beta chain was observed in a study of brain T cells in children with intractable seizures. Study-wide results and caveats: Only CDR3 sequence similarity suggested viral specificity, without known HCMV serostatus. Clones missing pre-surgery may reflect undersampling of that blood sample.

The sample's time point: blood from clinic visit 5 months post-surgery; TSC patient then seizure free. The sequenced cases were selected for having the highest brain T cell transcript signatures. Before surgery, patients took at least one anti-epileptic drug. Clones were read by immunoSEQ multiplex PCR, and TCRdb kept only the in-frame ones, dropping some. The table lists about 350,000 clones, 93% of them singletons. In germline, CDR1 is DFQATT, CDR2 SNEGSKA (reference sequence). V lost 6 bases, J lost 7 bases, and 12 bases lay in between. The CDR3 consists of 11 residues. Comments on this clone: Its matching antigen is unknown.

Sample: peripheral blood, taken more than 4 months after surgery. The genes are TRBV20-1 and TRBJ1-2; a possible D gene is TRBD1 (5 bases). This clonotype was sampled from a boy in the first two years of life with tuberous sclerosis and intractable seizures. CDR3 nucleotides: TGCAGTGCCTACACTGGGGGTGGCTACACCTTC. It specifies CSAYTGGGYTF.